This T cell receptor (beta chain) was sequenced in a study of blood T cell repertoires in COVID-19 (dated by TCRdb to about 2020). Study-level background: Samples covering the acute and convalescent phases of COVID-19 were provided by collaborators in the United States, Italy and Spain. The material from the prospective study consisted of cDNA or gDNA derived from T cells, B-cell-depleted T cells, or PBMCs. Deeply sampled blood TCRbeta repertoires from subjects exposed to, actively infected with, or recovered from COVID-19 were included in the dataset. The repertoires were made available in a free public database intended to serve as a resource for research on the immune response to SARS-CoV-2. The samples were drawn from the first 160 participants of the ongoing ImmuneRACE study and from under 1,500 subjects provided by 6 global collaborators. A de-identified subject ID, COVID-19 status, age in years and sex were almost always included in the sample metadata. HLA class I and class II types, where available, came from metadata supplied by the sample provider rather than from assay-based typing. Study-wide conclusions, independent of this receptor: Clinical and demographic metadata were provided uncurated, with the amount varying by source and participant.

In regard to this clone: Its antigen has not been determined. No base quality values were provided; no much bigger clone lies one nucleotide off.

V loses 2 bases of germline sequence and J loses 1 base, and the interval between the two ends is 8 bases. Including cysteine and phenylalanine, the CDR3 has 14 amino acids. CDR3 DNA is the only sequence kept; it has 42 bases, read in frame from the first base. CDR1 and CDR2 (LGHDT, YNNKEL) derive from the germline V gene (reference sequence). The immunoSEQ Assay, a bias-controlled multiplex PCR, was used to amplify TCRbeta CDR3 regions from genomic DNA. In the source study's methods: Within the assay, amplification of reference gene primers was used to estimate how many nucleated cells each sample contained. To quantify the absolute abundance of each unique TCRbeta CDR3 rearrangement, sequence reads were collapsed and filtered. For each sample, productive Simpson clonality was calculated by taking the square root of Simpson's diversity index across productive rearrangements. The source is immuneACCESS, and TCRdb retained only in-frame sequences with V and J called. Part of the clones is not carried over; for the studies checked, unresolved V genes explain less than half of this, and the remainder is unexplained. The V and J calls and the clone size are those of that table, but D and trimming were determined from the DNA. The sample profile shows 120,000 or so clones; 85% to 90% of them were found once. The top ten clones comprise just under 30% of the sample.

The collaborating institutions used their own protocols to collect whole blood in K2EDTA tubes. For TCRbeta analysis, collaborator samples were shipped as frozen whole blood, as isolated PBMCs, or as DNA extracted from either sample type. Sequenced material: peripheral blood. The clonotype was recovered from a woman aged 70-85 years with acute or convalescent COVID-19. The chain uses TRBV3-1 (or the pseudogene TRBV3-2) and TRBJ1-1; the D gene is possibly TRBD1, with 6 bases matching. The CDR3 protein sequence reads: CASSQRDTNTEAFF. The DNA reads as follows: TGTGCCAGCAGCCAACGGGACACGAACACTGAAGCTTTCTTT.